This T cell receptor (beta chain) originates from a study of cytomegalovirus exposure and HLA in healthy donors. A multiplex PCR was run with 60 Vbeta primers and 13 Jbeta primers. The assay was immunoSEQ multiplex PCR, and TCRdb's table has in-frame clones only and misses some. The sample carries around 150,000 clones, 75% to 85% recorded once. On this clone: What it recognizes is unknown.

The CDR3 sequence is 14 residues long. V was shortened by 3 bases and J by 4 bases, with 10 bases between the two germline ends. Germline assignment: CDR1 WSHSY and CDR2 SAAADI. General study points: Among donors in an Asian-associated ancestry cluster, a later analysis reportedly found fewer N-insertions than the roughly 610-donor mean. For most subjects, TCR beta sequences were reported to predict HLA-A and HLA-B alleles with accuracy.

Sequenced material: PBMCs. The sequence came from a man under 40 in good health and CMV-seronegative. This sequence joins TRBV10-2 and TRBJ1-5; a weak D match, TRBD1 (5 bases). The CDR3 sequence: CASSDGGVNQPQHF. In nucleotides, the CDR3 is TGCGCCAGCAGTGATGGAGGGGTAAATCAGCCCCAGCATTTT.